One sample yielded the 26 T cell receptor beta chains listed below, sequenced in a study of glioma-infiltrating T cells. Amplification of TCR alpha and beta CDR3 regions from RNA used iRepertoire nested multiplex PCR. TCRdb reprocessed the multiplex PCR reads with MiXCR, giving one entry per CDR3 protein. This table has fewer than 500,000 distinct CDR3 sequences, 41% appearing once. Sequenced material: glioma tissue, nonneoplastic brain tissue, or PBMCs (not recorded which). These TCRs come from a human donor with low-grade glioma or glioblastoma, undergoing nonglioma brain surgery, or in good health (not recorded which).

The sample holds a few counts of this clonotype. V usage is TRBV4-1 and J usage is TRBJ2-7, with D possibly matching TRBD2 (6 bases). Trimming pared 1 base from V and 6 bases from J, leaving 16 bases between. Per germline, CDR1 MGHRA and CDR2 YSYEKL. The CDR3 has 15 residues. The CDR3 sequence is CASSQVSVGSIEQYF. The CDR3 DNA reads TGCGCCAGCAGCCAAGTCTCGGTCGGGAGTATCGAGCAGTACTTC.

This clonotype has just a few counts. The chain couples TRBV16 to TRBJ1-1; 9 bases fit TRBD1. The ends lost 4 bases at V and 6 bases at J; junction bases unmatched: 6. The CDR3 runs to 14 residues. Germline values: CDR1 KGHSY, CDR2 FQNENV. This chain's CDR3 is CASSRGTGRAEAFF. The CDR3 DNA is TGTGCCAGCAGCCGGGGGACAGGGCGGGCTGAAGCTTTCTTT.

The rearrangement links TRBV4-1 to TRBJ2-1; D is possibly TRBD2 (5 bases). The germline V and J ends were trimmed by 0 bases and 7 bases, with 16 bases remaining between them. Germline V lookup: CDR1 MGHRA, CDR2 YSYEKL. CDR3 length: 16 amino acids. The CDR3 nucleotides are TGCGCCAGCAGCCAAGACGTGAGGGCCTGGACGAATGAGCAGTTCTTC. It codes for CASSQDVRAWTNEQFF.

This clonotype was seen only a few times. The V and J genes are TRBV7-8 and TRBJ1-1; TRBD1 is a possible D gene (5 bases). This CDR3 region has 17 residues. The V end lost 10 bases, the J end lost 5 bases, and 29 bases lay between the germline ends. Per the germline V gene, CDR1 is SGHVS and CDR2 is FQNEAQ. CDR3 DNA: TGTGCCACTTACTCCTACCGGGATTCCCTCAAGGGGACTGAAGCTTTCTTT. Amino acids: CATYSYRDSLKGTEAFF.

In regard to this clonotype: As the CDR3 is not closed by the conserved phenylalanine or tryptophan, this likely results from a read error. V and J are TRBV7-2 and TRBJ1-3; a weak D match, TRBD1 (5 bases). This CDR3 comprises 15 residues. The germline V gene encodes CDR1 SGHTA and CDR2 FQGNSA. V was clipped by 0 bases and J by 3 bases, with 9 bases between them. The CDR3 here is CASSLAPGGGNTIYS. The CDR3 nucleotides read TGTGCCAGCAGCTTAGCGCCCGGGGGTGGAAACACCATATATTCT.

This clonotype has a handful of counts. The V gene is TRBV18, the J gene TRBJ1-1; perhaps TRBD1 as D (6 bases). The CDR3 is 17 amino acids. Germline-derived CDR1 and CDR2 are KGHSH and LQKENI. The ends were cut back, 2 bases at V and 0 bases at J, with 16 bases in the middle. DNA for the CDR3: TGTGCCAGCTCACCAGTTAGAGGACAGCCATTGAACACTGAAGCTTTCTTT. Translated, it gives CASSPVRGQPLNTEAFF.

The chain is built from TRBV4-3 and TRBJ2-7; D is ambiguous. Trimming removed 0 bases at V and 3 bases at J, with 6 bases between. Germline values: CDR1 LGHNA, CDR2 YSLEER. There are 13 residues in the CDR3. The CDR3 loop reads CASSQEAYYEQYF. In DNA form, the CDR3 reads TGCGCCAGCAGCCAAGAGGCATACTACGAGCAGTACTTC.

The chain recombines TRBV28 with TRBJ1-2; D remains unclear. The V gene's germline CDR1 is MDHEN and CDR2 SYDVKM. The CDR3 runs to 12 residues. The germline V and J ends were trimmed by 0 bases and 4 bases, with 3 bases remaining between them. CDR3: CASSLWAYGYTF. The CDR3 DNA is TGTGCCAGCAGTTTATGGGCCTATGGCTACACCTTC.

This clonotype showed up many times. The V call is TRBV6-5, the J call TRBJ2-1, with D perhaps given as TRBD1 or TRBD2 (6 bases each). V dropped 0 bases and J dropped 2 bases, with 11 bases sitting between them. CDR3 length equals 16 residues. Germline CDR1 is MNHEY and CDR2 is SVGAGI. This CDR3 reads CASSYSGGNAYNEQFF. DNA of the CDR3: TGTGCCAGCAGTTACTCGGGGGGCAATGCCTACAATGAGCAGTTCTTC.

This clonotype was recorded a few times. The genes are TRBV4-2 and TRBJ2-6; D might be TRBD1 (6 bases). Per the germline V gene, CDR1 is LGHNA and CDR2 is YNFKEQ. V lost 5 bases and J 2 bases, leaving 13 bases between the germline ends. This CDR3 has 16 amino acids. The CDR3 protein is CASSFAAGAGANVLTF. In DNA, the CDR3 is TGTGCCAGCAGCTTTGCGGCAGGGGCTGGGGCCAACGTCCTGACTTTC.

A word on this clonotype: Being one base from a much bigger clone, this may be a read error. The gene calls are TRBV7-9 and TRBJ1-1; no definite D call. Looked up from germline, CDR1 is SEHNR and CDR2 is FQNEAQ (reference sequence). The CDR3 runs to 11 residues. The CDR3 loop reads CASSASTKAFF. The CDR3 bases are TGTGCCAGCAGCGCCAGCACTAAAGCTTTCTTT. Variable domain in full (rest from reference TRBV7-9 and TRBJ1-1): DTGVSQNPRHKITKRGQNVTFRCDPISEHNRLYWYRQTLGQGPEFLTYFQNEAQLEKSRLLSDRFSAERPKGSFSTLEIQRTEQGDSAMYLCASSASTKAFFGQGTRLTVV.

With respect to this clonotype: A much larger clone lies one base from this, so it may be a read error. DNA for the CDR3: TGTGCCAGCGGACACCCGGACACCGGGGAGCTGTTTTTT. Translation: CASGHPDTGELFF. The chain combines TRBV6-2 or TRBV6-3 with TRBJ2-2; a weak D match, TRBD1 (5 bases). Trimming took 8 bases from V and 3 from J, leaving 10 bases between them. Germline V lookup: CDR1 MNHEY, CDR2 SVGEGT. The CDR3 runs to 13 residues.

The V and J genes are TRBV19 and TRBJ2-3; the D is unclear. CDR1 LNHDA and CDR2 SQIVND come from the germline V gene (reference sequence). CDR3 size: 15 residues. V lost 5 bases and J 1 base, leaving 13 bases between the germline ends. The CDR3 protein is CASSLGEVGTDTQYF. CDR3 nucleotide sequence: TGTGCCAGTAGTCTCGGAGAAGTCGGCACAGATACGCAGTATTTT.

This chain links TRBV4-2 with TRBJ2-3; D may be TRBD2 (6 bases). From germline, CDR1 is LGHNA and CDR2 YNFKEQ. The CDR3 covers 14 residues. V dropped 5 bases and J dropped 0 bases, with 9 bases sitting between them. CDR3: CASSGGISTDTQYF. CDR3 DNA: TGTGCCAGCAGCGGAGGGATAAGCACAGATACGCAGTATTTT.

As for this clonotype: A much larger clone sits a single nucleotide away, making a read error possible. The rearrangement links TRBV27 to TRBJ1-1; D is ambiguous. This CDR3 contains 11 residues. Germline V gives CDR1 MNHEY, CDR2 SMNVEV (reference sequence). This CDR3 is CAGSPLTEAFF. In DNA, the CDR3 is TGTGCCGGCAGTCCCCTCACTGAAGCTTTCTTT.

The chain links TRBV5-1 to TRBJ2-6; D may match TRBD1 or TRBD2 (5 bases each). The V and J ends lost 6 bases and 0 bases respectively, with 10 bases between them. The CDR3 covers 15 residues. Germline CDR1 is SGHRS and CDR2 is YFSETQ. This CDR3 is CASTGRGSGANVLTF. The CDR3 coding sequence is TGCGCCAGCACAGGGAGAGGCTCTGGGGCCAACGTCCTGACTTTC.

The chain couples TRBV12-5 to TRBJ2-5, with 9 bases matching TRBD2. Looked up from germline, CDR1 is LGHNT and CDR2 is FRNRAP. V shed 0 bases and J 4 bases; nucleotides not matched to a gene: 9. This CDR3 is built from 17 residues. CDR3 sequence (DNA): TGTGCTAGTGGTTTGGTAGCGGGAGGACGACACCTAGAGACCCAGTACTTC. Its translation: CASGLVAGGRHLETQYF.

The chain has TRBV19 and TRBJ1-1, with D maybe TRBD1 (5 bases). Germline CDR1 reads LNHDA; CDR2 reads SQIVND (reference sequence). CDR3 size: 15 residues. V gave up 7 bases and J gave up 2 bases, with 17 bases separating them. This chain's CDR3 is CASTKEGRKNTEAFF. The CDR3 coding sequence is TGTGCCAGTACCAAAGAGGGGCGGAAAAACACTGAAGCTTTCTTT.

A few counts support this clonotype. The chain couples TRBV2 to TRBJ2-5, with D perhaps matching TRBD1 or TRBD2 (6 bases each). The CDR3 is 14 amino acids. Germline CDR1 SNHLY, CDR2 FYNNEI. With 7 bases removed from V and 2 bases from J, the gap between germline ends came to 14 bases. The CDR3 DNA reads as TGTGCCAGCATTTGGGGGGCTGTTCAAGAGACCCAGTACTTC. Translated: CASIWGAVQETQYF.

The sample holds many counts of this clonotype. V usage is TRBV27 and J usage is TRBJ2-3; D gene ambiguous. Trimming pared 5 bases from V and 4 bases from J, leaving 16 bases between. Germline V lookup: CDR1 MNHEY, CDR2 SMNVEV (reference sequence). This CDR3 spans 15 amino acids. The CDR3 loop is CASSLFGLGADTQYF. CDR3 nucleotide sequence: TGTGCCAGCAGTCTGTTCGGGTTGGGTGCAGATACGCAGTATTTT.

Concerning this clonotype: The CDR3 carries no conserved terminal phenylalanine or tryptophan, so it likely arises from a read error. This sequence joins TRBV5-1 and TRBJ2-3, with 10 positions matching TRBD1. The CDR3 length is 15 residues. CDR1 is SGHRS and CDR2 is YFSETQ in the germline V gene. V was clipped by 7 bases and J by 6 bases; unmatched bases: 11. The CDR3 DNA reads as TGCGCCAGCGGCCCCGGGACAGGGGCGTCGGATACGCAGTATTTA. Amino acid sequence: CASGPGTGASDTQYL.

The rearrangement links TRBV4-1 to TRBJ2-3; a possible D gene is TRBD2 (7 bases). The germline V and J ends were trimmed by 0 bases and 4 bases, with 17 bases remaining between them. The germline CDR1 and CDR2 sequences are MGHRA and YSYEKL. The CDR3 sequence is 17 residues long. CDR3 in amino acids: CASSQEGGEGRPDTQYF. The CDR3 DNA is TGCGCCAGCAGCCAAGAAGGGGGGGAGGGCCGCCCAGATACGCAGTATTTT.

This clonotype is a singleton in its sample. The rearrangement links TRBV18 to TRBJ1-1, with D perhaps matching TRBD1 (6 bases). There are 17 residues in the CDR3. CDR1 KGHSH and CDR2 LQKENI come from the germline V gene. The ends were cut back, 1 base at V and 7 bases at J, with 22 bases in the middle. The CDR3 protein is CASSPRAGDPVVGEAFF. The CDR3 bases are TGTGCCAGCTCACCACGGGCAGGGGATCCGGTGGTGGGTGAAGCTTTCTTT.

Remarks on this clonotype: This may be a read error, as it is one base from a much larger clone. The chain employs TRBV7-3 and TRBJ2-1; D unclear. The CDR3 spans 13 residues. The V end was cut by 5 bases, the J end by 5 bases, with 10 bases between. The germline gives CDR1 SGHTA, CDR2 FQGTGA. CDR3 DNA sequence: TGTGCCAGCAGCAGAGATGCGGACAATGAGCAGTTCTTC. Amino acids: CASSRDADNEQFF.

The gene calls are TRBV6-1 and TRBJ2-5; TRBD2 is a possible D gene (7 bases). This CDR3 is 14 amino acids long. With 10 bases removed from V and 5 bases from J, the gap between germline ends came to 20 bases. Germline-derived CDR1 and CDR2 are MNHNS and SASEGT. Written as DNA, the CDR3 is TGTGCCACCAGCCAAGGGGGGAGGGTCGAGACCCAGTACTTC. This translates into CATSQGGRVETQYF.

This clonotype showed up just once. This may be a read error: a much more frequent sequence differs by one nucleotide. V is TRBV20-1 and J is TRBJ1-5; D gene unclear. Trimming stripped 2 bases from V and 3 bases from J, with 11 bases between. The CDR3 runs 14 residues. Germline V gene data show CDR1 as DFQATT and CDR2 as SNEGSKA (reference sequence). The CDR3 region has the DNA TGCAGTGCTAGAATAGACCCCATCAATCAGCCCCAGCATTTT. Residues: CSARIDPINQPQHF.